One sample yielded the 18 T cell receptor beta chains listed below, sequenced in a study of radiotherapy plus CTLA-4 blockade in lung cancer. Profiling relied on immunoSEQ multiplex PCR, and the TCRdb table lists in-frame clones only, not all of them. The sample has 85,000 to 90,000 clones, approximately 79% seen once. The sequencing used peripheral blood, collected from a patient treated with radiotherapy plus ipilimumab. These receptors came from a human donor with non-small cell lung cancer that progressed on radiotherapy plus ipilimumab.

This clone was picked up many times. The chain joins TRBV7-9 to TRBJ2-7, with a tentative D call TRBD2 (5 bases). The ends were cut back, 3 bases at V and 3 bases at J, with 9 bases in the middle. CDR1 and CDR2 from the germline V gene are SEHNR and FQNEAQ (reference sequence). The CDR3 covers 13 residues. The DNA for the CDR3 is TGTGCCAGCAGCTTCCGGGAATACTACGAGCAGTACTTC. It yields the protein CASSFREYYEQYF.

This clone was seen a few times. The genes are TRBV4-1 and TRBJ1-6; D gene unclear. V was cut by 1 base and J by 5 bases, with 12 bases left in between. Per the germline V gene, CDR1 is MGHRA and CDR2 is YSYEKL. There are 16 residues in the CDR3. The CDR3 DNA is TGCGCCAGCAGCCAAGGATGGGGTATGGATAATTCACCCCTCCACTTT. Its protein product is CASSQGWGMDNSPLHF.

CDR3 loop: CASSPPEGSTRDTQYF. The CDR3 DNA follows: TGTGCCAGCTCACCACCGGAGGGGTCCACCCGGGATACGCAGTATTTT. This sequence joins TRBV18 and TRBJ2-3; D is possibly TRBD2 (6 bases). The V gene's germline CDR1 is KGHSH and CDR2 LQKENI. The V end was cut by 0 bases, the J end by 6 bases, with 16 bases between. This CDR3 has 16 amino acids.

This chain joins TRBV5-1 and TRBJ1-5; D uncertain. The V end was cut by 0 bases, the J end by 7 bases, with 8 bases between. The germline gives CDR1 SGHRS, CDR2 YFSETQ. CDR3 length: 13 amino acids. The CDR3: CASSLDSRQPQHF. DNA of the CDR3: TGCGCCAGCAGCTTGGACAGTCGGCAGCCCCAGCATTTT.

The chain links TRBV28 to TRBJ1-6; D call uncertain. The CDR3 consists of 14 residues. The V gene lost 3 bases and the J gene lost 5 bases, with 8 bases spanning the gap. Germline V gives CDR1 MDHEN, CDR2 SYDVKM. The DNA for the CDR3 is TGTGCCAGCAGTTTTGGCCGAGATAATTCACCCCTCCACTTT. This sequence encodes CASSFGRDNSPLHF.

The chain has TRBV10-3 and TRBJ1-5, with D unclear. The V end lost 10 bases, the J end lost 4 bases, and 11 bases lay between the germline ends. CDR1 and CDR2 (germline): ENHRY, SYGVKD. The CDR3 is 12 residues long. CDR3 in DNA: TGTGCCACTGGACCCGAAAATCAGCCCCAGCATTTT. This gives the protein CATGPENQPQHF.

This chain links TRBV4-3 with TRBJ2-2; D ambiguous. The CDR3 covers 16 residues. Between the trimmed V and J ends, which lost 0 bases and 4 bases, there was a span of 12 bases. CDR1 LGHNA and CDR2 YSLEER come from the germline V gene. The CDR3 bases are TGCGCCAGCAGCCAAGATGTCACAGTGAGCACCGGGGAGCTGTTTTTT. Translating it yields CASSQDVTVSTGELFF.

This clone was recorded only once. V usage is TRBV2 and J usage is TRBJ1-5; D remains ambiguous. CDR3 length: 13 amino acids. Trimming pared 2 bases from V and 5 bases from J, leaving 7 bases between. Germline CDR1 reads SNHLY; CDR2 reads FYNNEI. The CDR3 DNA reads as TGTGCCAGCAGTGAACTTTACGATCAGCCCCAGCATTTT. Encoded protein: CASSELYDQPQHF. The full variable domain, with the rest looked up from reference TRBV2 and TRBJ1-5, is EPEVTQTPSHQVTQMGQEVILRCVPISNHLYFYWYRQILGQKVEFLVSFYNNEISEKSEIFDDQFSVERPDGSNFTLKIRSTKLEDSAMYFCASSELYDQPQHFGDGTRLSIL.

This clone was found once. V is TRBV27 and J is TRBJ2-1, with 9 bases matching TRBD1. Per germline, CDR1 MNHEY and CDR2 SMNVEV (reference sequence). The CDR3 length is 15 residues. Germline trimming cut 6 bases from V and 7 bases from J; bases unmatched to any gene: 10. CDR3 in amino acids: CASSLSGTGRNEQFF. CDR3 bases: TGTGCCAGCAGCCTTTCGGGGACAGGGAGGAATGAGCAGTTCTTC.

The chain is built from TRBV6-6 and TRBJ1-2; D is unclear. CDR3 size: 15 residues. The germline gives CDR1 MNHNY, CDR2 SVGAGI (reference sequence). V lost 2 bases and J 4 bases, leaving 14 bases between the germline ends. The CDR3 region is CASSYGEGPGYGYTF. The CDR3 DNA reads TGTGCCAGCAGTTACGGGGAGGGCCCCGGCTATGGCTACACCTTC.

This rearrangement joins TRBV27 to TRBJ2-7; D ambiguous. Germline V gives CDR1 MNHEY, CDR2 SMNVEV (reference sequence). V lost 3 bases to trimming and J lost 5 bases, with 11 bases between them. The CDR3 covers 13 residues. CDR3 coding DNA: TGTGCCAGCAGTTTTCGGCCCCGCCACGAGCAGTACTTC. This encodes CASSFRPRHEQYF.

The chain combines TRBV2 with TRBJ2-3, with D unresolved. This CDR3 is 14 amino acids long. The ends were cut back, 4 bases at V and 6 bases at J, with 14 bases in the middle. Germline V gene sequence: CDR1 SNHLY, CDR2 FYNNEI. The CDR3 loop is CASSVLLLGDTQYF. CDR3 nucleotides: TGTGCCAGCAGTGTCCTCCTTCTGGGGGATACGCAGTATTTT. The variable domain in full, completed from reference TRBV2 and TRBJ2-3, reads EPEVTQTPSHQVTQMGQEVILRCVPISNHLYFYWYRQILGQKVEFLVSFYNNEISEKSEIFDDQFSVERPDGSNFTLKIRSTKLEDSAMYFCASSVLLLGDTQYFGPGTRLTVL.

This clone was counted between two and nine times. This sequence joins TRBV27 and TRBJ2-3; 8 nucleotides align to TRBD1. The CDR3 loop spans 13 amino acids. V dropped 5 bases and J dropped 4; count of bases not matched to a gene: 2. CDR1 is MNHEY, CDR2 SMNVEV, per germline (reference sequence). The CDR3 protein is CASSGQGPDTQYF. The CDR3 DNA reads as TGTGCCAGCAGTGGACAGGGCCCAGATACGCAGTATTTT.

This clone was recorded once. The chain is built from TRBV5-1 and TRBJ2-7, with D perhaps TRBD1 (6 bases). Trimming took 0 bases from V and 2 from J, leaving 15 bases between them. The CDR3 covers 16 residues. The germline V gene has CDR1 SGHRS and CDR2 YFSETQ. CDR3 sequence: CASSLEDSSNAYEQYF. The CDR3 bases are TGCGCCAGCAGCTTGGAGGACAGCTCCAACGCCTACGAGCAGTACTTC.

This rearrangement joins TRBV6-6 to TRBJ2-3, with D perhaps being TRBD1 or TRBD2 (5 bases each). This CDR3 contains 14 residues. V was shortened by 6 bases and J by 2 bases, with 12 bases between the two germline ends. CDR1 is MNHNY, CDR2 SVGAGI, per germline (reference sequence). CDR3 loop: CASRPGTTTDTQYF. CDR3 nucleotide sequence: TGTGCCAGCAGGCCGGGGACCACCACAGATACGCAGTATTTT.

This chain uses TRBV30 with TRBJ1-2; TRBD1 matches 10 bases. Germline V gene sequence: CDR1 GTSNPN, CDR2 SVGIG (reference sequence). Germline trimming cut 3 bases from V and 0 bases from J; bases unmatched to any gene: 7. The CDR3 has 16 residues. CDR3 DNA sequence: TGTGCCTGGAGACGCCGAGGGACAGGGGCTAACTATGGCTACACCTTC. It yields the protein CAWRRRGTGANYGYTF. The complete variable domain, with remaining parts taken from reference TRBV30 and TRBJ1-2, reads SQTIHQWPATLVQPVGSPLSLECTVEGTSNPNLYWYRQAAGRGLQLLFYSVGIGQISSEVPQNLSASRPQDRQFILSSKKLLLSDSGFYLCAWRRRGTGANYGYTFGSGTRLTVV.

The rearrangement uses TRBV19 and TRBJ2-1; D gene uncertain. Trimming pared 6 bases from V and 6 bases from J, leaving 6 bases between. There are 11 residues in the CDR3. Germline V CDR1 and CDR2: LNHDA, SQIVND (reference sequence). The CDR3 region has the DNA TGTGCCAGTAGGGGCAGCAATGAGCAGTTCTTC. Translated: CASRGSNEQFF. Together with reference TRBV19 and TRBJ2-1, the CDR3 gives the full variable domain: DGGITQSPKYLFRKEGQNVTLSCEQNLNHDAMYWYRQDPGQGLRLIYYSQIVNDFQKGDIAEGYSVSREKKESFPLTVTSAQKNPTAFYLCASRGSNEQFFGPGTRLTVL.

The J gene is TRBJ1-5, the V gene TRBV28, with 8 bases matching TRBD1. The CDR3 has 18 residues. The germline gives CDR1 MDHEN, CDR2 SYDVKM. V shed 3 bases and J 2 bases; nucleotides not matched to a gene: 12. Here the CDR3 reads CASSFSQGAPYGNQPQHF. The CDR3 nucleotides are TGTGCCAGCAGTTTTTCCCAGGGGGCGCCCTACGGCAATCAGCCCCAGCATTTT.